The entry below gives a single T cell receptor (beta chain) sequence along with its context. The antigen is undetermined. This entry comes from a study of blood T cells in healthy people across ages. Study outcomes and limitations: Unknown donor CMV status possibly confounded expanded clonotype changes.

Germline CDR1 is SGHDT and CDR2 is YYEEEE. The CDR3 runs to 14 residues. Primed by a sample-barcoded 5' primer and a J-beta primer mix, a second PCR proceeded for about 7 to 11 cycles. TCRdb re-called the 5' RACE reads with MiXCR, one entry per CDR3 protein. The sample holds about 1.8 million distinct CDR3 sequences, around half seen once. The rearrangement uses TRBV5-6 and TRBJ2-4; 7 nucleotides align to TRBD1. The J call is in doubt because the DNA end fits TRBJ2-7 better. Sequencing was performed on blood. The TCR sequence derives from a woman aged 40 to 50 in good health. CDR3 bases: TGTGCCAGCAGCTTGAAGGGGGCTCTTAACGAGCAGTACTTC. Translation: CASSLKGALNEQYF.